This TCR beta chain originates from a study of cytomegalovirus exposure and HLA in healthy donors. Study observations and caveats: Most TCR beta V segments were productive about 87% or about 30% of the time in an earlier analysis. It was likely that a cluster of highly shared sequence variants was a sequencing artifact.

Deletions cut 7 bases from V and 0 bases from J, with 15 bases between. The CDR3 loop spans 15 amino acids. Looked up from germline, CDR1 is MNHEY and CDR2 is SVGAGI. The study ran its PCR with 60 Vbeta and 13 Jbeta primers. Assay: immunoSEQ multiplex PCR; the TCRdb copy retains only in-frame clones and omits some. This table holds about 98,000 clones, more than 60% found once. Notes on this clone: Its target is unknown.

The chain carries TRBV6-5 and TRBJ1-2; D perhaps matches TRBD1 (6 bases). The source material was PBMCs. This receptor was identified in a man aged 45 to 65 in good health and CMV-seronegative. CDR3 region: CASKLTGVANYGYTF. CDR3 DNA: TGTGCCAGCAAACTGACAGGAGTAGCTAACTATGGCTACACCTTC.